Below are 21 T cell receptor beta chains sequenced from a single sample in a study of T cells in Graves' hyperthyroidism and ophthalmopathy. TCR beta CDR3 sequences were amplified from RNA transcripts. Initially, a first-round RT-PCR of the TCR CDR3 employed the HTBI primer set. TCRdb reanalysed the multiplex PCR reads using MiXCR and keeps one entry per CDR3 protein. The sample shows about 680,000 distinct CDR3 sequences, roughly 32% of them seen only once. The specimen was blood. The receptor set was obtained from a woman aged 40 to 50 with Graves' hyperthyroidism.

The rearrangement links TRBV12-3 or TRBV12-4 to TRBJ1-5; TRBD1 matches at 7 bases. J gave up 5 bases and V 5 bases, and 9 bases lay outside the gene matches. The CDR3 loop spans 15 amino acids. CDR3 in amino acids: CASSTKQGWDQPQHF. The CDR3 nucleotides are TGTGCCAGCAGTACTAAACAGGGGTGGGATCAGCCCCAGCATTTT.

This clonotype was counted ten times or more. This CDR3 reads CASSSGTGRNQPQHF. CDR3 in DNA: TGTGCCAGCAGCTCTGGGACAGGGCGCAATCAGCCCCAGCATTTT. The chain links TRBV7-9 to TRBJ1-5, with 9 positions matching TRBD1. Trimming cost V 4 bases and J 2 bases; bases outside gene matches: 3. Germline V CDR1 and CDR2: SEHNR, FQNEAQ (reference sequence). CDR3 length: 15 amino acids.

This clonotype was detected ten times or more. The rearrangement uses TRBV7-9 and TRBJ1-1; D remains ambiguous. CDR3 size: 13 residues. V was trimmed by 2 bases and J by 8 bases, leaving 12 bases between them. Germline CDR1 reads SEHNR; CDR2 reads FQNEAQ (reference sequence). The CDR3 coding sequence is TGTGCCAGCAGCTTATCATCCACTTCCGAAGCTTTCTTT. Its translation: CASSLSSTSEAFF.

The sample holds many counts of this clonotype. This CDR3 is CASSFGQTYEQYF. The CDR3 DNA is TGTGCCAGCAGCTTCGGACAGACCTACGAGCAGTACTTC. This chain uses TRBV11-2 with TRBJ2-7; TRBD1 is a possible D gene (6 bases). This CDR3 has 13 residues. Deletions cut 3 bases from V and 2 bases from J, with 8 bases between. The germline V gene has CDR1 SGHAT and CDR2 FQNNGV.

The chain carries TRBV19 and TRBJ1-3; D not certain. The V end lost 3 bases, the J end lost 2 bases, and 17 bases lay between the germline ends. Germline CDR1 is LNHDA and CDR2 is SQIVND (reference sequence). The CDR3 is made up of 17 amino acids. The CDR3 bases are TGTGCCAGTAGTATCGACGAATATCGGGGAGCTGGAAACACCATATATTTT. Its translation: CASSIDEYRGAGNTIYF.

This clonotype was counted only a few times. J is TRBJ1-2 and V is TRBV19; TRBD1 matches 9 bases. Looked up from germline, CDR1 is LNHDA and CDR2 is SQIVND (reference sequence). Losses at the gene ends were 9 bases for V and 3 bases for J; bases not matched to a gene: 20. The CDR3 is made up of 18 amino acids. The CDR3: CASRATGTGFSPYYGYTF. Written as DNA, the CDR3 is TGTGCCAGCAGAGCAACCGGGACAGGGTTTTCACCCTACTATGGCTACACCTTC.

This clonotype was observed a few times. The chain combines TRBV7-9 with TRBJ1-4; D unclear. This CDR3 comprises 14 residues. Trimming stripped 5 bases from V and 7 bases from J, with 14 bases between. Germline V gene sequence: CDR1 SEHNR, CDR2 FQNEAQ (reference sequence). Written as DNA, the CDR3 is TGTGCCAGCAGCCCCACGACCACGGCTGAAAAACTGTTTTTT. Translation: CASSPTTTAEKLFF.

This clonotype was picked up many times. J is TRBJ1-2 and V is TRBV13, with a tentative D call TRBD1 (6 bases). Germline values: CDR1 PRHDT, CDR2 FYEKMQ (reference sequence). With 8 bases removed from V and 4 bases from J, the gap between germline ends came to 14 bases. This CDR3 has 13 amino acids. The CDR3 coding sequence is TGTGCCAGCGAGCACAGGGATCGCTATGGCTACACCTTC. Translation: CASEHRDRYGYTF.

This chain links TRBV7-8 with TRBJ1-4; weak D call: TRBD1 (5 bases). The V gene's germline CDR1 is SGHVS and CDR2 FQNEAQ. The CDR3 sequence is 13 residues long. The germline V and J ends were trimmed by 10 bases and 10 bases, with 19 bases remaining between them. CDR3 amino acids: CAITGGISGKLFF. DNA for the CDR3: TGTGCCATAACCGGGGGGATTAGCGGAAAACTGTTTTTT.

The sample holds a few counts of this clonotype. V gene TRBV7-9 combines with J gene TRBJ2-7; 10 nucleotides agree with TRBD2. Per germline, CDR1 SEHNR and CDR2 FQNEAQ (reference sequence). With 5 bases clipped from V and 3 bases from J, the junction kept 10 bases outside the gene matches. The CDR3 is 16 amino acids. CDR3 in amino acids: CASSQEAGGPGYEQYF. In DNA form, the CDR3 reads TGTGCCAGCAGCCAGGAAGCGGGAGGGCCTGGCTACGAGCAGTACTTC.

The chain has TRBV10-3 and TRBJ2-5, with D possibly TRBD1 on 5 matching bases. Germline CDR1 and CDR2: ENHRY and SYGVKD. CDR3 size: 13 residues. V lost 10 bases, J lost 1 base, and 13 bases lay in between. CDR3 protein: CATRRGAQETQYF. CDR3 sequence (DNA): TGTGCCACTCGCCGTGGGGCCCAAGAGACCCAGTACTTC.

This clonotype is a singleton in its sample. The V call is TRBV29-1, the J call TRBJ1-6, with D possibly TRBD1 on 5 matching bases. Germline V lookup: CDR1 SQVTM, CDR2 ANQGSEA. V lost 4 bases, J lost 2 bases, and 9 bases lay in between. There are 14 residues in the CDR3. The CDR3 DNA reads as TGCAGCGTTGGGGCAGGGACCTATAATTCACCCCTCCACTTT. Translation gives CSVGAGTYNSPLHF.

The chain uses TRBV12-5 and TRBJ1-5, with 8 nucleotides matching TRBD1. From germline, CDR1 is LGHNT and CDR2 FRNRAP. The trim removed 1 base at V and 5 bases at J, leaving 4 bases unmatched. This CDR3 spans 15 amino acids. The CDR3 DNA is TGTGCTAGTGGTTTGGGGACAGGGTTCTATCAGCCCCAGCATTTT. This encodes CASGLGTGFYQPQHF.

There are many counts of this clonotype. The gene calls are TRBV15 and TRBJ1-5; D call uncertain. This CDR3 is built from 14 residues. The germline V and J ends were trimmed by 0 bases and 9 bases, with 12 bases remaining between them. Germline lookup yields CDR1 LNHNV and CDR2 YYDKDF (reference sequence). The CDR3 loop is CATSRDPDYGPQHF. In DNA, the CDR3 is TGTGCCACCAGCAGAGATCCAGACTATGGGCCCCAGCATTTT.

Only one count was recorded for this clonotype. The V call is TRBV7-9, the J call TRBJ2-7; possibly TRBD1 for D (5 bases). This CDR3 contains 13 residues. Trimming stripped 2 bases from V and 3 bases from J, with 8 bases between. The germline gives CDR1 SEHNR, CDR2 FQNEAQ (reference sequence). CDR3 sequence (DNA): TGTGCCAGCAGCTTATGGACAAACTACGAGCAGTACTTC. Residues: CASSLWTNYEQYF. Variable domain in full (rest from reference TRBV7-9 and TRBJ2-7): DTGVSQNPRHKITKRGQNVTFRCDPISEHNRLYWYRQTLGQGPEFLTYFQNEAQLEKSRLLSDRFSAERPKGSFSTLEIQRTEQGDSAMYLCASSLWTNYEQYFGPGTRLTVT.

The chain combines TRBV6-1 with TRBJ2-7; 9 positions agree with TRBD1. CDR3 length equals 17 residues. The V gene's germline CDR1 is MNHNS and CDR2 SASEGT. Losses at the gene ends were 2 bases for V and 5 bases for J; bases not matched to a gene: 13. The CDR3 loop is CASSERYRGTGRNEQYF. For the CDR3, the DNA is TGTGCCAGCAGTGAAAGGTATCGCGGGACAGGGAGGAACGAGCAGTACTTC.

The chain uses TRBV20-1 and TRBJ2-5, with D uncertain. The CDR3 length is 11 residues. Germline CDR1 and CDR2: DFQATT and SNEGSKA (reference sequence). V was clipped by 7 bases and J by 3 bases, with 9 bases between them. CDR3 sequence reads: CSEEPEETQYF. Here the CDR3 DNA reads TGCAGTGAGGAGCCGGAAGAGACCCAGTACTTC.

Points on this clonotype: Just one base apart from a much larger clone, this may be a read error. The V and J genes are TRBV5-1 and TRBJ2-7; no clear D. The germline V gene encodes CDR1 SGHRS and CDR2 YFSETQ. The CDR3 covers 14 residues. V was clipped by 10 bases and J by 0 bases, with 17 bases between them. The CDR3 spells CAGTLGHGSYEQYF. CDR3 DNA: TGCGCCGGCACCCTAGGCCACGGCTCCTACGAGCAGTACTTC.

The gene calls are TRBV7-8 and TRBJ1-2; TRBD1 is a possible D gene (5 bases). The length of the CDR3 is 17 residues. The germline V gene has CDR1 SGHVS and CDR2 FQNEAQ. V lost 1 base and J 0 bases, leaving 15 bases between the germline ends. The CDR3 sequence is CASSLGRYQGPNYGYTF. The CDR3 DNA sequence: TGTGCCAGCAGCTTAGGGAGGTACCAGGGACCTAACTATGGCTACACCTTC.

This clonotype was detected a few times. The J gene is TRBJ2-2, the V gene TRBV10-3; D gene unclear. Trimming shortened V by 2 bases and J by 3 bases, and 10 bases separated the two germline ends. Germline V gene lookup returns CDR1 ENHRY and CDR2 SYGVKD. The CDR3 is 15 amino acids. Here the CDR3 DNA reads TGTGCCATCAGTGAGAAAGTGGACGACACCGGGGAGCTGTTTTTT. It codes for CAISEKVDDTGELFF.

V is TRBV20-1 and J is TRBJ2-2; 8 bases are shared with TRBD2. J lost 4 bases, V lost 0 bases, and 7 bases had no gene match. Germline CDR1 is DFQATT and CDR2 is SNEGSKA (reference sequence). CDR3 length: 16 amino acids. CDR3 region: CSARDQSREATGELFF. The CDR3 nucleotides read TGCAGTGCTAGAGATCAGTCGCGGGAGGCCACCGGGGAGCTGTTTTTT.